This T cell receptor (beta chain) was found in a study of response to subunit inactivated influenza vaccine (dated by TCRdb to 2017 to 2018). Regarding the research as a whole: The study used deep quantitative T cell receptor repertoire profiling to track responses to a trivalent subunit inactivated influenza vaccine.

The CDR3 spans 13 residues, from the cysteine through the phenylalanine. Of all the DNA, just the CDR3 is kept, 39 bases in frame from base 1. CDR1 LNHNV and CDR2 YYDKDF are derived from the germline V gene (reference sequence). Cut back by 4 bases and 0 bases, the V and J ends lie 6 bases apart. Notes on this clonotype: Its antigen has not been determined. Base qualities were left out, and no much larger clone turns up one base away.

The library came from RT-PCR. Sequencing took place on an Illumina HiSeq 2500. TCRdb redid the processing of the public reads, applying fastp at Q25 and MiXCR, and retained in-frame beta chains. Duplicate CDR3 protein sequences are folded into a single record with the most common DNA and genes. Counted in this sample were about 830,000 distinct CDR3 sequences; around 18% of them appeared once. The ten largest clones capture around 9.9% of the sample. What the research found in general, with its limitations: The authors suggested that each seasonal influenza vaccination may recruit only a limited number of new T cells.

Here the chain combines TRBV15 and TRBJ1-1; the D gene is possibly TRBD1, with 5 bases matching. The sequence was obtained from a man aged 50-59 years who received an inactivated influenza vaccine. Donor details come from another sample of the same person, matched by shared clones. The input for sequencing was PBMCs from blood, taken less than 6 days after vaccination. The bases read TGTGCCACCAGCACGGACATGAACACTGAAGCTTTCTTT. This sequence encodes CATSTDMNTEAFF.